The 26 T cell receptor beta chains below were found in one sample sequenced in a study of monozygotic twins with inflammatory bowel disease (dated by TCRdb to between 2018 and 2020). Libraries were prepared through 5' RACE. For sequencing, an Illumina HiSeq 2500 was employed. With the reads reprocessed by TCRdb, a single entry stands for each CDR3 protein sequence and no DNA is reported. The sample table records just over 300,000 distinct CDR3 sequences. The ten largest clonotypes hold 5.6% of the sample. The sample was blood. These receptors were taken from a human donor with ulcerative colitis or Crohn's disease, or a healthy co-twin of an affected twin (not recorded which).

The chain recombines TRBV29-1 with TRBJ2-1. Per the germline V gene, CDR1 is SQVTM and CDR2 is ANQGSEA. The length of the CDR3 is 13 residues. This CDR3 reads CSVVKGRYNEQFF.

V is TRBV9 and J is TRBJ2-5; TCRdb picks TRBD2, but there is no DNA to check that call. CDR1 is SGDLS and CDR2 is YYNGEE in the germline V gene. This CDR3 contains 15 residues. The CDR3 is CASSVVPAGGETQYF.

The genes are TRBV3-1 and TRBJ2-5; the D call from TCRdb, TRBD1, cannot be confirmed without DNA. CDR1 is LGHDT, CDR2 YNNKEL, per germline (reference sequence). The CDR3 consists of 15 residues. This CDR3 reads CASRPDRGNGETQYF.

J is TRBJ2-5 and V is TRBV20-1; there is no DNA to check the TCRdb D call of TRBD1. The CDR3 sequence is 16 residues long. Germline V lookup: CDR1 DFQATT, CDR2 SNEGSKA (reference sequence). The CDR3 region is CSALPSRGARGETQYF.

The rearrangement joins TRBV20-1 to TRBJ2-3. The CDR3 extends over 13 amino acids. The V gene's germline CDR1 is DFQATT and CDR2 SNEGSKA (reference sequence). The CDR3 loop reads CSARVGSTDTQYF.

V and J are TRBV6-5 and TRBJ1-2; TCRdb names TRBD1, which stays unverified in the absence of DNA. The CDR3 is 15 amino acids. Germline CDR1 is MNHEY and CDR2 is SVGAGI. Here the CDR3 reads CASSYLGQGIYGYTF.

V gene TRBV7-3 combines with J gene TRBJ2-1; no DNA is available, so the TRBD2 call from TCRdb remains unchecked. Germline-derived CDR1 and CDR2 are SGHTA and FQGTGA. The CDR3 loop spans 14 amino acids. This chain's CDR3 is CASSPGGASNEQFF.

The chain has TRBV7-2 and TRBJ2-5; as DNA is missing, the TRBD1 call by TCRdb cannot be tested. Germline CDR1 SGHTA, CDR2 FQGNSA. This CDR3 has 18 amino acids. CDR3 amino acids: CASSLVPSGQGIQETQYF.

The V gene is TRBV11-2, the J gene TRBJ1-1; TCRdb's assignment of TRBD1 cannot be checked, as there is no DNA. Germline CDR1 SGHAT, CDR2 FQNNGV. The CDR3 contains 16 residues. The CDR3 here is CASSPSGQAGNRLAFF.

J is TRBJ2-1 and V is TRBV30. The CDR3 has 12 amino acids. CDR1 is GTSNPN, CDR2 SVGIG, per germline (reference sequence). The CDR3 region is CAWSVRGTEQFF.

V and J are TRBV5-4 and TRBJ2-1; TCRdb's D call of TRBD2 is untestable without DNA. The CDR3 is made up of 14 amino acids. The V gene's germline CDR1 is SGHNT and CDR2 YYREEE (reference sequence). The CDR3 sequence: CASSITSEGGEQFF.

This chain joins TRBV20-1 and TRBJ2-3; as DNA is missing, the TRBD2 call by TCRdb cannot be tested. Germline lookup yields CDR1 DFQATT and CDR2 SNEGSKA (reference sequence). This CDR3 has 16 amino acids. CDR3: CSARDPRSGGPDTQYF.

The J gene is TRBJ1-5, the V gene TRBV12-3 or TRBV12-4. The CDR3 consists of 14 residues. CDR3 in amino acids: CASSGTASNQPQHF.

The chain employs TRBV29-1 and TRBJ2-3; TCRdb lists TRBD2, though no DNA is available to test this call. Germline V gene lookup returns CDR1 SQVTM and CDR2 ANQGSEA. The CDR3 runs 14 residues. CDR3 residues: CSVQVAASTDTQYF.

The gene calls are TRBV4-3 and TRBJ2-3. There are 15 residues in the CDR3. Germline V lookup: CDR1 LGHNA, CDR2 YSLEER. The CDR3 protein is CASSRLLGSTDTQYF.

This sequence joins TRBV9 and TRBJ2-2; checking the TCRdb D call of TRBD2 is not possible without DNA. The germline gives CDR1 SGDLS, CDR2 YYNGEE. This CDR3 region has 15 residues. Here the CDR3 reads CASSRGLLNTGELFF. Supplemented by reference TRBV9 and TRBJ2-2, the full variable domain reads DSGVTQTPKHLITATGQRVTLRCSPRSGDLSVYWYQQSLDQGLQFLIQYYNGEERAKGNILERFSAQQFPDLHSELNLSSLELGDSALYFCASSRGLLNTGELFFGEGSRLTVL.

V is TRBV12-3 or TRBV12-4 and J is TRBJ1-4; TCRdb returns TRBD1, unconfirmable since there is no DNA. This CDR3 is built from 15 residues. This CDR3 reads CASSPGEGWNEKLFF.

The CDR3 protein is CASSTGLAGGGDEQYF. This chain joins TRBV5-4 and TRBJ2-7; there is no DNA to check the TCRdb D call of TRBD2. Germline lookup yields CDR1 SGHNT and CDR2 YYREEE (reference sequence). CDR3 length: 16 amino acids.

The chain joins TRBV6-5 to TRBJ2-7; as DNA is missing, the TRBD1 call by TCRdb cannot be tested. Per the germline V gene, CDR1 is MNHEY and CDR2 is SVGAGI. The CDR3 totals 14 residues. The CDR3 region is CASRLQGSIDEQYF.

The J gene is TRBJ2-1, the V gene TRBV7-2. Germline-derived CDR1 and CDR2 are SGHTA and FQGNSA. The CDR3 sequence is 16 residues long. The CDR3: CASSLVSGSSYNEQFF.

This rearrangement joins TRBV5-1 to TRBJ2-3. The germline V gene has CDR1 SGHRS and CDR2 YFSETQ. The CDR3 totals 15 residues. The chain's CDR3 is CASSLDGFYTDTQYF.

The V and J genes are TRBV28 and TRBJ2-2; the D gene TCRdb calls, TRBD2, cannot be checked with no DNA. Germline values: CDR1 MDHEN, CDR2 SYDVKM. The CDR3 length is 15 residues. CDR3 residues: CASVSGGANTGELFF.

This rearrangement joins TRBV5-1 to TRBJ2-7; with no DNA, the TCRdb D assignment of TRBD1 cannot be verified. This CDR3 spans 15 amino acids. Germline lookup yields CDR1 SGHRS and CDR2 YFSETQ. The CDR3 here is CATKLSTDRAYEQYF.

This chain links TRBV6-1 with TRBJ2-2; TCRdb's D gene call, TRBD1, goes unchecked for lack of DNA. Germline V gives CDR1 MNHNS, CDR2 SASEGT. This CDR3 region has 16 residues. The CDR3 spells CATRLGQTTNTGELFF.

The V gene is TRBV7-9, the J gene TRBJ1-3. Germline CDR1 is SEHNR and CDR2 is FQNEAQ (reference sequence). The CDR3 runs 15 residues. CDR3 protein: CASSLEVRSGNTIYF. The variable domain in full, completed from reference TRBV7-9 and TRBJ1-3, reads DTGVSQNPRHKITKRGQNVTFRCDPISEHNRLYWYRQTLGQGPEFLTYFQNEAQLEKSRLLSDRFSAERPKGSFSTLEIQRTEQGDSAMYLCASSLEVRSGNTIYFGEGSWLTVV.

V gene TRBV18 combines with J gene TRBJ2-3; the D gene TCRdb calls, TRBD2, cannot be checked with no DNA. The CDR3 length is 16 residues. Germline lookup yields CDR1 KGHSH and CDR2 LQKENI. Here the CDR3 reads CASSPVGGPTADTQYF.